Listed here is a single TCR beta chain. What it binds is not known. The data are from a study of T cell repertoires in ileal Crohn's disease. Points from the study as a whole: High-frequency clones were more common in sorted CD8 than CD4 cells. All patients with clonality above 26.8% had endoscopic recurrence. Clonal expansions were more frequent in active smokers than non-smokers at surgery.

TCRdb's table, derived via immunoSEQ multiplex PCR, lists solely in-frame clones and lacks some. The sample carries 15,000 to 20,000 clones, about 91% recorded once. Trimming removed 7 bases at V and 7 bases at J, with 11 bases between. The CDR3 contains 12 residues. The germline gives CDR1 MNHNY, CDR2 SVGAGI (reference sequence). The material sequenced was ileal tissue. The origin of this receptor is an adult with Crohn's disease. The chain has TRBV6-6 and TRBJ1-5; D ambiguous. For the CDR3, the DNA is TGTGCCAGCACCAGAGGGTACCAGCCCCAGCATTTT. Protein product: CASTRGYQPQHF.